The TCR beta chain under discussion was sequenced for a study of yellow fever vaccine responses in identical twins. For this clonotype: Its antigen remains unidentified.

Whole-study findings and limits: It has been reported that, in twins, the vaccine T cell response seemed partly convergent and partly personalized.

TCRdb called the RT-PCR reads again in MiXCR, with one record for every CDR3 protein. This sample has over 10,000 distinct CDR3 sequences, with roughly 81% found just once. V gave up 4 bases and J gave up 7 bases; unmatched junction bases: 2. The length of the CDR3 is 15 residues. The germline V gene has CDR1 ENHRY and CDR2 SYGVKD. The chain is built from TRBV10-3 and TRBJ2-2, with 14 bases aligning to TRBD2. The specimen was T cells from blood (PBMCs), unsorted or a sorted subset (not recorded which), collected before or after yellow fever vaccination (not recorded which). The sequence was obtained from a woman between 18 and 30 years old who received the yellow fever vaccine. CDR3 nucleotides: TGTGCCATCAGTGGACTAGCGGGGGGGCTCGGGGAGCTGTTTTTT. Translating it yields CAISGLAGGLGELFF.